This T cell receptor beta chain was recovered during a study of CD8+ T cells in alopecia areata. Alopecia areata patients had lesional scalp punch biopsies and peripheral blood taken from them. It was cDNA, reverse transcribed from extracted RNA, that served as the sequencing template. Generated by immunoSEQ multiplex PCR, the TCRdb table keeps only in-frame clones and is missing some. The sample lists more than 9,500 clones, 45% to 70% occurring once. Findings and caveats of the study: Higher clonality than in normal scalp was seen in lesional scalp, especially alopecia totalis/universalis.

The CDR3 length is 11 residues, termini included. Per the germline V gene, CDR1 is MDHEN and CDR2 is SYDVKM. Points on this clone: What it recognizes is unknown. It is unclear where the CDR3 begins or ends on the DNA, so no DNA is shown, and the CDR3 is as TCRdb lists it.

This sequence joins TRBV28 and TRBJ1-1. This receptor was identified in a human donor with alopecia areata. Source material: skin. This CDR3 reads CASSWGLGTYF.